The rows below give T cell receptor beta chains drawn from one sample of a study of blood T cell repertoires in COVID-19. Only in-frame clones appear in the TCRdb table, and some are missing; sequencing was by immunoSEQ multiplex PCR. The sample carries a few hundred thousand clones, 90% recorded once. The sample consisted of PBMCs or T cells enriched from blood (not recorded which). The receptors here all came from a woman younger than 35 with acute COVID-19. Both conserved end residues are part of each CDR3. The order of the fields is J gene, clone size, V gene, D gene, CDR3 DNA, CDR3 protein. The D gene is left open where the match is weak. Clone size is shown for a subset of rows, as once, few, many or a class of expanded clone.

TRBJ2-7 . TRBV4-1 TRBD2 TGCGCCAGCAGCCAAGGGCTAGCGGCCTCCTACGAGCAGTACTTC CASSQGLAASYEQYF
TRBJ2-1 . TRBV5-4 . TGTGCCAGCACCATCGGGAATGAGCAGTTCTTC CASTIGNEQFF
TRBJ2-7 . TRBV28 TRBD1 TGTGCCACCAAGGGACAGGGGGCTTACGAGCAGTACTTC CATKGQGAYEQYF
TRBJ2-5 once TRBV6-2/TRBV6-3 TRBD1 TGTGCCAGCAGTTCCGGACAGGGGGCGTTAGAGACCCAGTACTTC CASSSGQGALETQYF
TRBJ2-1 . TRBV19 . TGTGCCAGTAGTATGGGGGGATTCCAGAATGAGCAGTTCTTC CASSMGGFQNEQFF
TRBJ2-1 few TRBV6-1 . TGTGCCAGCAGTGAAGCCCCGGCCGGGTCCCACGAGTTCTTC CASSEAPAGSHEFF
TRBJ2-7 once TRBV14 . TGTGCCAGCAGCCCTATGGACAGCAGATACGAGCAGTACTTC CASSPMDSRYEQYF
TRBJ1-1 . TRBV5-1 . TGCGCCAGCAGCTTGCTGGGCGTAGAAACTGAAGCTTTCTTT CASSLLGVETEAFF
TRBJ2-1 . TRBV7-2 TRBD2 TGTGCCAGCAGCTTCCCCCTAGCGGGAGGAGTATTGTCGAATGAGCAGTTCTTC CASSFPLAGGVLSNEQFF
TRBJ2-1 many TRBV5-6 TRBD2 TGTGCCAGCAGCATCTTTAGCGGGAGTAAATACAATGAGCAGTTCTTC CASSIFSGSKYNEQFF
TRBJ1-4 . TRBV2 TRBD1 TGTGCCAGCAGAGGACAGGGTACCACTAATGAAAAACTGTTTTTT CASRGQGTTNEKLFF
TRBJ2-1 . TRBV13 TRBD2 TGTGCCAGCAGCTACGAGGGACTAGCGTCCTACAATGAGCAGTTCTTC CASSYEGLASYNEQFF
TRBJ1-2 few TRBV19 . TGTGCCAGTAGCCTGACGAGAGGACACCACAACTATGGCTACACCTTC CASSLTRGHHNYGYTF
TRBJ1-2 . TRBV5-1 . TGCGCCAGCAGCTTGGCTCAGGGCAGTCTCGCTGGCTACACCTTC CASSLAQGSLAGYTF
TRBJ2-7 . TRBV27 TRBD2 TGTGCCAGCAGTTTGAGGACTAGCGGCAGGGACGAGCAGTACTTC CASSLRTSGRDEQYF
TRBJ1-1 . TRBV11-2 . TGTGCCAGCAGCTTCCGCCCCGGGGTCCGGGACACTGAAGCTTTCTTT CASSFRPGVRDTEAFF
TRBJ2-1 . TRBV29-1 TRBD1 TGCAGTGCAGGGGGTGGCGGGTCCCACAATGAGCAGTTCTTC CSAGGGGSHNEQFF
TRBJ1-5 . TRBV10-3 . TGTGCCATCGGGGGGACGGGGAATCAGCCCCAGCATTTT CAIGGTGNQPQHF
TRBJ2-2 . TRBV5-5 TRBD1 TGTGCCAGCAGCCGTACGGGACAGGGGGCCGGGGAGCTGTTTTTT CASSRTGQGAGELFF
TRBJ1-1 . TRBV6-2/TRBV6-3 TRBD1 TGTGCCAGCAGTTCCCCGCTACATAAAACAGGGGTCAGTAGCTCTGAAGCTTTCTTT CASSSPLHKTGVSSSEAFF
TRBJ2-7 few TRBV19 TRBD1 TGTGCCACTCGTGGAGACGGACGACAGGGGGGCGAGCAGTACTTC CATRGDGRQGGEQYF
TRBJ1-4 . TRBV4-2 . TGTGCCAGCAGCCCGAGGGCGAGGAGTAATGAAAAACTGTTTTTT CASSPRARSNEKLFF
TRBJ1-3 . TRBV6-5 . TGTGCCAGCAGTTACAGGGGAGGTGGAAACACCATATATTTT CASSYRGGGNTIYF
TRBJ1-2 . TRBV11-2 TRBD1 TGTGCCAGCAGCAACCAGCTACAGGGGGACTATGGCTACACCTTC CASSNQLQGDYGYTF
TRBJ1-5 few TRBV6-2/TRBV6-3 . TGTGCCAGCAGTTACGTACAGCCGAATCAGCCCCAGCATTTT CASSYVQPNQPQHF
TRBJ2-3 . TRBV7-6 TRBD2 TGTGCCAGCAGCTCCGGGACTAGCGGGAGAGGTTCCACAGATACGCAGTATTTT CASSSGTSGRGSTDTQYF
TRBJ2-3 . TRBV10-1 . TGCGCCAGCAGCGGGGGTGTAGATACGCAGTATTTT CASSGGVDTQYF